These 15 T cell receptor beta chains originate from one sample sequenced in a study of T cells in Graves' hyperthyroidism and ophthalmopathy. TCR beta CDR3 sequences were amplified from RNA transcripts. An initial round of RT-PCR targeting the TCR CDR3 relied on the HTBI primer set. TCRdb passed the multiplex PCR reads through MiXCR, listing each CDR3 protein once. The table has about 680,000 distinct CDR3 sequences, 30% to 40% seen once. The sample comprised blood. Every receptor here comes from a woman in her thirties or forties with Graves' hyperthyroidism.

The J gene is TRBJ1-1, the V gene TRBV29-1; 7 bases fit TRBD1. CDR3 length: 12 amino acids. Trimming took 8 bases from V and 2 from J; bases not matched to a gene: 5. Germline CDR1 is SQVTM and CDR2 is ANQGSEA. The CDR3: CSFRQGNTEAFF. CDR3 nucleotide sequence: TGCAGCTTTCGACAGGGCAACACTGAAGCTTTCTTT.

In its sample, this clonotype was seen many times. In DNA form, the CDR3 reads TGTGCCACCAGTGATTTATCGCGTGCCTACACCTTC. Its translation is CATSDLSRAYTF. The genes are TRBV24-1 and TRBJ1-2; D gene uncertain. The CDR3 has 12 residues. CDR1 and CDR2 (germline): KGHDR, SFDVKD. Trimming removed 1 base at V and 10 bases at J, with 9 bases between.

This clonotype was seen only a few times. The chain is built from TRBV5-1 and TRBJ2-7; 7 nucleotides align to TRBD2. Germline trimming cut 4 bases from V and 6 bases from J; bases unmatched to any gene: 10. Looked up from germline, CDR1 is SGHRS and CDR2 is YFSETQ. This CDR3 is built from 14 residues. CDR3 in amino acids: CASSPFLLATEQYF. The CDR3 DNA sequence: TGCGCCAGCAGCCCGTTCTTACTAGCGACCGAGCAGTACTTC.

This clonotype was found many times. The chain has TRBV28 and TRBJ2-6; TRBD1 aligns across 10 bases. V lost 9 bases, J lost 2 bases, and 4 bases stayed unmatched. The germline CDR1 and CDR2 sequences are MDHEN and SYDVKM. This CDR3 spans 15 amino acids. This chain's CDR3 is CASRGQGTGANVLTF. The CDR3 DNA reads TGTGCCAGTCGGGGACAGGGGACTGGGGCCAACGTCCTGACTTTC.

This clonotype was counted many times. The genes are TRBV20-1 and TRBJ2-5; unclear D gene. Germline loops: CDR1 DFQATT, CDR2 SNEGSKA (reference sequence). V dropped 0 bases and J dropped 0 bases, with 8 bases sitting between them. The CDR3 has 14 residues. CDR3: CSAREPAYQETQYF. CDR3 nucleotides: TGCAGTGCTAGAGAACCGGCGTACCAAGAGACCCAGTACTTC.

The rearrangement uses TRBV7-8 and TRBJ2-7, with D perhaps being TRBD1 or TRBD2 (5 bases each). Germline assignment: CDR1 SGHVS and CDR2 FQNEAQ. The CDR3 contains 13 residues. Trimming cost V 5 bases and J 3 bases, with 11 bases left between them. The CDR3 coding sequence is TGTGCCAGCAGCCGGGGCGCCGGCTACGAGCAGTACTTC. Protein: CASSRGAGYEQYF.

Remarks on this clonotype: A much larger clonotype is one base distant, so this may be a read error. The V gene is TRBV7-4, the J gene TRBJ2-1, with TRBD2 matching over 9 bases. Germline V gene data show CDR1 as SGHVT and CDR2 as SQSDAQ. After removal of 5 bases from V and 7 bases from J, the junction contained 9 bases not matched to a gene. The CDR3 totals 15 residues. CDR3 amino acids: CASSTNSGGLNEQFF. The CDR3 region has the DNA TGTGCCAGCAGCACGAATAGCGGGGGACTAAATGAGCAGTTCTTC.

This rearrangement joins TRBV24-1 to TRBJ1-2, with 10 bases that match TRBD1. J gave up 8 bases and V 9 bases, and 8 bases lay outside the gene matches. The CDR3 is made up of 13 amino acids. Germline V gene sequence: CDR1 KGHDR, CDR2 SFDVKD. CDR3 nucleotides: TGTGCCACCCGACAGGGGGCGATGGGAGGCTACACCTTC. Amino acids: CATRQGAMGGYTF.

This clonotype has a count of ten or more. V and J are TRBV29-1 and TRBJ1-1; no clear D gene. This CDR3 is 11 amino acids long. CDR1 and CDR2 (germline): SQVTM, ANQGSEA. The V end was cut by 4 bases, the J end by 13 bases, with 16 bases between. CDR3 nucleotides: TGCAGCGTTGGATACGAAGCGGGTGATTTCTTT. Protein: CSVGYEAGDFF.

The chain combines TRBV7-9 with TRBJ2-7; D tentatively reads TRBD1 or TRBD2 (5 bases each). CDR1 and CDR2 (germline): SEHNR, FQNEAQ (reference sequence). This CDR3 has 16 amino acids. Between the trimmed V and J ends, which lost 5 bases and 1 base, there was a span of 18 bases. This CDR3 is CASSHSGTPASYEQYF. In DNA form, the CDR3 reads TGTGCCAGCAGCCACTCCGGGACGCCGGCTTCCTACGAGCAGTACTTC.

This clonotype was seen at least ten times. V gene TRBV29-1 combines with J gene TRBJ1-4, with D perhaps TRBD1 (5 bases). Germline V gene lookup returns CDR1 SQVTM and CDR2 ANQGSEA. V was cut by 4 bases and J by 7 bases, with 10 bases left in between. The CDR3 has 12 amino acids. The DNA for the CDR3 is TGCAGCGTTGGGTCAGGGAGTGAAAAACTGTTTTTT. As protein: CSVGSGSEKLFF.

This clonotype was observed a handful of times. CDR3 nucleotides: TGTGCCACCGCACGGGTGGGGGAGACCCAGTACTTC. Its translation is CATARVGETQYF. The V call is TRBV7-2, the J call TRBJ2-5; D is unresolved. Germline V lookup: CDR1 SGHTA, CDR2 FQGNSA. This CDR3 has 12 amino acids. V lost 10 bases, J lost 5 bases, and 14 bases lay in between.

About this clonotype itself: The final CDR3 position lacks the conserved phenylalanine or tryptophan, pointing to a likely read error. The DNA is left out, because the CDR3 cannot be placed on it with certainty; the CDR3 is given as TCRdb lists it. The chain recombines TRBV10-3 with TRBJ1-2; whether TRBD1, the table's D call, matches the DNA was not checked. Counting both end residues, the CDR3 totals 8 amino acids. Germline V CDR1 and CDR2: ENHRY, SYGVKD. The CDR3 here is CAIRSLPT.

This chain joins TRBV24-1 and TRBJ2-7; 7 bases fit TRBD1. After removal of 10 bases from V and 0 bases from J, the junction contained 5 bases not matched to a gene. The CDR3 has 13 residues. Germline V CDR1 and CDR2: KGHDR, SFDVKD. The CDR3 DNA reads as TGTGCCACAGGGACAGCCGTCTCCTACGAGCAGTACTTC. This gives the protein CATGTAVSYEQYF.

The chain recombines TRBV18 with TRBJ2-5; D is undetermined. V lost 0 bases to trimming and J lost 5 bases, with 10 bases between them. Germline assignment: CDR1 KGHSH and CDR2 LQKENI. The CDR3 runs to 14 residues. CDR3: CASSPPPGKETQYF. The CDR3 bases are TGTGCCAGCTCACCACCGCCAGGCAAGGAGACCCAGTACTTC.